This T cell receptor beta chain was observed in a study of T cells in Graves' hyperthyroidism and ophthalmopathy. Calling Graves' hyperthyroidism stable meant ophthalmopathy did not progress within 18 months. Criteria for exclusion of patients were uncontrolled infection, other autoimmune disease, pregnancy or lactation. From roughly 10 ml of fresh peripheral blood, PBMCs were isolated. Amplified TCR beta CDR3 regions derived from RNA transcripts. An initial round of RT-PCR targeting the TCR CDR3 relied on the HTBI primer set. TCRdb re-called the multiplex PCR reads with MiXCR, one entry per CDR3 protein. The sample contains hundreds of thousands of distinct CDR3 sequences, around 38% of which appear only once. This receptor was taken from a man aged 18-30 years with Graves' hyperthyroidism. Sequenced material: blood.

The CDR3 spells CSVRGLRTEAFF. The CDR3 bases are TGCAGCGTGAGGGGGCTGAGAACTGAAGCTTTCTTT. The V gene is TRBV29-1, the J gene TRBJ1-1; 7 bases match TRBD1. Germline-derived CDR1 and CDR2 are SQVTM and ANQGSEA. J gave up 5 bases and V 6 bases, and 6 bases lay outside the gene matches. CDR3 length: 12 amino acids.